The next 31 T cell receptor beta chains were all read from a single sample in a study of regulatory and conventional T cells in RAG deficiency. Profiling relied on immunoSEQ multiplex PCR, and the TCRdb table lists in-frame clones only, not all of them. The data contain under 35,000 clones, around 90% of them singletons. The data also belong to a second study, concerning regulatory T cells. From that paper: Amplification used 52 TRBV primers and 13 TRBJ primers.

The sequencing sample was made of CD8+ T cells sorted from blood. The receptors stem from a human donor in good health.

This clone occurred a few times. V gene TRBV9 combines with J gene TRBJ2-3; D is unclear. The CDR3 totals 13 residues. The germline V gene encodes CDR1 SGDLS and CDR2 YYNGEE. The V gene lost 0 bases and the J gene lost 1 base, with 3 bases spanning the gap. The CDR3 here is CASSVGGTDTQYF. The CDR3 nucleotides read TGTGCCAGCAGCGTAGGAGGCACAGATACGCAGTATTTT.

The chain joins TRBV30 to TRBJ1-5, with D unclear. This CDR3 has 14 amino acids. Germline V gives CDR1 GTSNPN, CDR2 SVGIG (reference sequence). Trimming shortened V by 1 base and J by 1 base, and 8 bases separated the two germline ends. The CDR3 nucleotides read TGTGCCTGGAGTGCGGGGAACAGCAATCAGCCCCAGCATTTT. This gives the protein CAWSAGNSNQPQHF.

J is TRBJ2-7 and V is TRBV9; TRBD2 agrees at 14 bases. This CDR3 is 15 amino acids long. The trim removed 3 bases at V and 4 bases at J, leaving 3 bases unmatched. CDR1 is SGDLS and CDR2 is YYNGEE in the germline V gene. CDR3 nucleotide sequence: TGTGCCAGCAGCGCAGGGACTAGCGGGAGTTACGAGCAGTACTTC. Translating gives CASSAGTSGSYEQYF.

This clone was seen only once. V usage is TRBV4-1 and J usage is TRBJ1-1; 7 nucleotides align to TRBD1. V lost 0 bases, J lost 2 bases, and 3 bases stayed unmatched. Germline V lookup: CDR1 MGHRA, CDR2 YSYEKL. The CDR3 has 15 amino acids. CDR3 nucleotide sequence: TGCGCCAGCAGCCAAGAGGGACAGCTAAACACTGAAGCTTTCTTT. Translated, it gives CASSQEGQLNTEAFF.

CDR3 loop: CASSPDRDSREQYF. The CDR3 nucleotides read TGCGCCAGCAGCCCAGACAGGGACTCTCGAGAGCAGTACTTC. V usage is TRBV5-1 and J usage is TRBJ2-7, with TRBD1 as a possible D gene (7 bases). Germline loops: CDR1 SGHRS, CDR2 YFSETQ. Trimming removed 4 bases from V and 7 bases from J, with 18 bases in between. The CDR3 consists of 14 residues.

The CDR3 DNA follows: TGTGCCTGGAGTGTTAGGGGGTGGGATGAGCAGTTCTTC. This gives the protein CAWSVRGWDEQFF. The gene calls are TRBV30 and TRBJ2-1, with a possible D match to TRBD1 (6 bases). The CDR3 has 13 amino acids. Germline-derived CDR1 and CDR2 are GTSNPN and SVGIG (reference sequence). V dropped 0 bases and J dropped 8 bases, with 11 bases sitting between them.

The chain carries TRBV5-3 and TRBJ2-7; the match to TRBD1 covers 7 bases. TRBV5-3 is labeled an ORF, and its function is uncertain. After removal of 4 bases from V and 6 bases from J, the junction contained 13 bases not matched to a gene. The CDR3 is 15 amino acids. CDR3 nucleotides: TGTGCCAGAAGCCGTCTAACAGGGGTGGAAGGCGAGCAGTACTTC. Amino acid sequence: CARSRLTGVEGEQYF.

The chain is built from TRBV5-4 and TRBJ1-2; D is unclear. The V end was cut by 7 bases, the J end by 3 bases, with 13 bases between. Germline V gives CDR1 SGHNT, CDR2 YYREEE (reference sequence). The CDR3 loop spans 13 amino acids. For the CDR3, the DNA is TGTGCCAGCGCCCATCCGCCCGACTATGGCTACACCTTC. Protein: CASAHPPDYGYTF.

The CDR3 is CASTSTGTYEQYF. In DNA form, the CDR3 reads TGTGCCAGCACCTCGACAGGAACCTACGAGCAGTACTTC. V is TRBV2 and J is TRBJ2-7, with TRBD1 as a possible D gene (6 bases). The CDR3 contains 13 residues. V was pared by 7 bases and J by 2 bases, with 12 bases between. Germline CDR1 reads SNHLY; CDR2 reads FYNNEI.

This chain links TRBV19 with TRBJ1-4, with 11 nucleotides matching TRBD1. The length of the CDR3 is 14 residues. Trimming removed 5 bases from V and 7 bases from J; junction bases left unmatched: 3. Germline V gene sequence: CDR1 LNHDA, CDR2 SQIVND (reference sequence). The CDR3 nucleotides are TGTGCCAGTAGTCGGACAGGGGGCGGTGAAAAACTGTTTTTT. Its translation is CASSRTGGGEKLFF.

This rearrangement joins TRBV9 to TRBJ1-1; 9 nucleotides line up with TRBD1. The germline gives CDR1 SGDLS, CDR2 YYNGEE. Trimming removed 7 bases from V and 4 bases from J; junction bases left unmatched: 8. CDR3 length equals 14 residues. In DNA form, the CDR3 reads TGTGCCAGCGGGGAACAGGGGGCGAGCACTGAAGCTTTCTTT. Translated, it gives CASGEQGASTEAFF.

The CDR3 DNA is TGTGCCAGCAGCGATCCTAGCGGGGGGTTCAATGAGCAGTTCTTC. It is translated as CASSDPSGGFNEQFF. The chain couples TRBV6-6 to TRBJ2-1; 11 positions match TRBD2. Germline CDR1 MNHNY, CDR2 SVGAGI (reference sequence). V shed 6 bases, J shed 6 bases, and the junction held 7 bases outside the gene matches. The CDR3 contains 15 residues.

The chain links TRBV5-4 to TRBJ2-7; D is undetermined. Between the trimmed V and J ends, which lost 1 base and 2 bases, there was a span of 13 bases. Germline V gives CDR1 SGHNT, CDR2 YYREEE (reference sequence). CDR3 length equals 15 residues. CDR3 in DNA: TGTGCCAGCAGCTTGAAATCGTTCAGTACCTACGAGCAGTACTTC. Translated: CASSLKSFSTYEQYF.

V and J are TRBV2 and TRBJ2-2, with D perhaps matching TRBD1 or TRBD2 (6 bases each). V was trimmed by 4 bases and J by 0 bases, leaving 21 bases between them. Germline V lookup: CDR1 SNHLY, CDR2 FYNNEI. CDR3 length: 19 amino acids. In DNA form, the CDR3 reads TGTGCCAGCAGTGTGGGTTCTCGGGGGCCTCATACGAACACCGGGGAGCTGTTTTTT. It specifies CASSVGSRGPHTNTGELFF.

This chain connects TRBV6-5 to TRBJ2-3; D is unclear. Germline CDR1 MNHEY, CDR2 SVGAGI. V was trimmed by 0 bases and J by 0 bases, leaving 10 bases between them. The CDR3 sequence is 16 residues long. CDR3 region: CASSYSAYTSTDTQYF. The CDR3 DNA reads TGTGCCAGCAGTTACTCGGCGTATACTAGCACAGATACGCAGTATTTT.

This sequence joins TRBV5-4 and TRBJ2-7; 14 nucleotides line up with TRBD2. In germline, CDR1 is SGHNT, CDR2 YYREEE (reference sequence). With V trimmed by 5 bases and J by 5 bases, 6 bases remained unmatched. The CDR3 loop spans 15 amino acids. CDR3 amino acids: CASRSTSGRVDEQYF. In DNA, the CDR3 is TGTGCCAGCAGGTCGACTAGCGGGAGGGTCGACGAGCAGTACTTC.

The rearrangement uses TRBV4-1 and TRBJ2-5; D gene uncertain. The CDR3 has 14 amino acids. V gave up 2 bases and J gave up 1 base, with 8 bases separating them. The germline V gene has CDR1 MGHRA and CDR2 YSYEKL. The CDR3 coding sequence is TGCGCCAGCAGCCAAAAGACGGCCCAAGAGACCCAGTACTTC. This sequence encodes CASSQKTAQETQYF.

The V gene is TRBV5-1, the J gene TRBJ1-5; a weak D match, TRBD1 (5 bases). V lost 4 bases to trimming and J lost 0 bases, with 11 bases between them. Germline CDR1 SGHRS, CDR2 YFSETQ. The length of the CDR3 is 15 residues. CDR3 amino acids: CASSPDSDSNQPQHF. The CDR3 bases are TGCGCCAGCAGCCCTGACAGTGATAGCAATCAGCCCCAGCATTTT.

The CDR3 DNA reads as TGTGCCAGCAGTTACTCTCCTAGAGAGTGGTACGAGCAGTACTTC. It specifies CASSYSPREWYEQYF. The gene calls are TRBV6-6 and TRBJ2-7; no reliable D call. This CDR3 has 15 residues. Trimming took off 0 bases at V and 4 bases at J, with 13 bases between the two ends. Germline V gene data show CDR1 as MNHNY and CDR2 as SVGAGI (reference sequence).

The chain uses TRBV11-2 and TRBJ1-1; D possibly corresponds to TRBD1 (5 bases). The CDR3 runs 13 residues. The ends were cut back, 5 bases at V and 3 bases at J, with 10 bases in the middle. Germline V gene lookup returns CDR1 SGHAT and CDR2 FQNNGV. DNA for the CDR3: TGTGCCAGCAGCATGGGGGGGGACACTGAAGCTTTCTTT. This codes for CASSMGGDTEAFF. Full variable domain (outside the CDR3, taken from reference TRBV11-2 and TRBJ1-1): EAGVAQSPRYKIIEKRQSVAFWCNPISGHATLYWYQQILGQGPKLLIQFQNNGVVDDSQLPKDRFSAERLKGVDSTLKIQPAKLEDSAVYLCASSMGGDTEAFFGQGTRLTVV.

This chain connects TRBV9 to TRBJ1-3; TRBD1 matches at 7 bases. After removal of 6 bases from V and 0 bases from J, the junction contained 12 bases not matched to a gene. The germline V gene encodes CDR1 SGDLS and CDR2 YYNGEE. The CDR3 covers 17 residues. The CDR3 nucleotides read TGTGCCAGCACCAGGGAACGACAGGGCCGCTCTGGAAACACCATATATTTT. It specifies CASTRERQGRSGNTIYF.

The rearrangement links TRBV21-1 to TRBJ1-2. TRBV21-1 is a known pseudogene. This CDR3 has 14 amino acids. In nucleotides, the CDR3 is TGTGCCAGCAGCAACGGCGGGACCCCAGATGGCTACACCTTC. This translates into CASSNGGTPDGYTF.

The chain couples TRBV9 to TRBJ2-7; 8 positions agree with TRBD1. Per the germline V gene, CDR1 is SGDLS and CDR2 is YYNGEE. V shed 3 bases, J shed 3 bases, and the junction held 8 bases outside the gene matches. The CDR3 contains 15 residues. CDR3 region: CASSAGRDRLYEQYF. As DNA, the CDR3 is TGTGCCAGCAGCGCTGGGCGGGACAGGCTCTACGAGCAGTACTTC.

J is TRBJ2-1 and V is TRBV9, with D tentatively TRBD2 (7 bases). The CDR3 extends over 15 amino acids. In germline, CDR1 is SGDLS, CDR2 YYNGEE. With 0 bases removed from V and 6 bases from J, the gap between germline ends came to 13 bases. CDR3 coding DNA: TGTGCCAGCAGCGTAGAGGGGGGGACGATCAATGAGCAGTTCTTC. Its translation: CASSVEGGTINEQFF.

The genes are TRBV7-9 and TRBJ1-3; D remains unclear. Germline V gene data show CDR1 as SEHNR and CDR2 as FQNEAQ (reference sequence). The CDR3 is 12 amino acids. The V end was cut by 3 bases, the J end by 8 bases, with 8 bases between. The CDR3 region has the DNA TGTGCCAGCAGCTTCGGGGAGGACACCATATATTTT. This gives the protein CASSFGEDTIYF.

The chain couples TRBV20-1 to TRBJ2-7; D is unresolved. V lost 5 bases to trimming and J lost 4 bases, with 9 bases between them. The CDR3 runs to 11 residues. Looked up from germline, CDR1 is DFQATT and CDR2 is SNEGSKA (reference sequence). CDR3 sequence: CSASREYEQYF. In DNA form, the CDR3 reads TGCAGTGCTTCAAGGGAATACGAGCAGTACTTC.

The rearrangement joins TRBV2 to TRBJ2-3, with D possibly called TRBD1 or TRBD2 (5 bases each). Germline values: CDR1 SNHLY, CDR2 FYNNEI. The CDR3 is 16 residues long. The ends were cut back, 2 bases at V and 1 base at J, with 13 bases in the middle. CDR3 in amino acids: CASSEQWGTGTDTQYF. CDR3 sequence (DNA): TGTGCCAGCAGTGAACAGTGGGGGACGGGCACAGATACGCAGTATTTT.

The rearrangement uses TRBV27 and TRBJ1-1; 8 nucleotides agree with TRBD1. Germline CDR1 reads MNHEY; CDR2 reads SMNVEV (reference sequence). V shed 6 bases, J shed 6 bases, and the junction held 12 bases outside the gene matches. This CDR3 spans 15 amino acids. The DNA for the CDR3 is TGTGCCAGCAGCCACCTTCAGGGGGCCGAGTCTGAAGCTTTCTTT. Translating it yields CASSHLQGAESEAFF.

The rearrangement links TRBV6-5 to TRBJ2-5; the match to TRBD1 covers 7 bases. The V and J ends lost 9 bases and 4 bases, in that order; junction bases with no gene match: 5. The CDR3 spans 12 residues. The germline V gene encodes CDR1 MNHEY and CDR2 SVGAGI. The CDR3 nucleotides read TGTGCCAGTACAGCAGGGGGAGAGACCCAGTACTTC. Translating it yields CASTAGGETQYF.

The V and J genes are TRBV27 and TRBJ1-1; no definite D call. Trimming shortened V by 4 bases and J by 3 bases, and 9 bases separated the two germline ends. CDR3 length: 13 residues. Germline CDR1 and CDR2: MNHEY and SMNVEV (reference sequence). As DNA, the CDR3 is TGTGCCAGCAGTTCAGAGGCTTACACTGAAGCTTTCTTT. As protein: CASSSEAYTEAFF.

This sequence joins TRBV5-1 and TRBJ1-4; 12 positions agree with TRBD1. The trim removed 4 bases at V and 6 bases at J, leaving 7 bases unmatched. The germline V gene encodes CDR1 SGHRS and CDR2 YFSETQ. The CDR3 loop spans 16 amino acids. The CDR3 here is CASSPGQGAPDEKLFF. As DNA, the CDR3 is TGCGCCAGCAGCCCGGGACAGGGGGCGCCGGATGAAAAACTGTTTTTT.